This TCR beta chain emerged from a study of regulatory T cells in long-lasting Graves disease. At least ten counts were recorded for this clonotype. Libraries of TCR beta came from iRepertoire HTBI primers plus Arm-PCR of CDR3 regions. TCRdb recomputed calls from the multiplex PCR reads with MiXCR, one row per CDR3 protein. The table records a few hundred thousand distinct CDR3 sequences, roughly 24% of them present only once. Time point here: persistent/refractory GD, antithyroid drugs over 5 years with positive TRAb. From RNA extracted from PBMCs, the TCR library was made. V shed 3 bases, J shed 6 bases, and the junction held 6 bases outside the gene matches. CDR3 size: 13 residues. The V gene's germline CDR1 is SQVTM and CDR2 ANQGSEA.

This receptor was taken from a woman aged 40-49 years with Graves disease. The chain couples TRBV29-1 to TRBJ1-1; TRBD1 agrees at 8 bases. Sequencing used peripheral blood mononuclear cells (PBMCs), obtained when the disease was refractory, from a patient treated with antithyroid drugs. CDR3 bases: TGCAGCGTTGACAGGACAGGGCTCTCTGAAGCTTTCTTT. Amino acid sequence: CSVDRTGLSEAFF.